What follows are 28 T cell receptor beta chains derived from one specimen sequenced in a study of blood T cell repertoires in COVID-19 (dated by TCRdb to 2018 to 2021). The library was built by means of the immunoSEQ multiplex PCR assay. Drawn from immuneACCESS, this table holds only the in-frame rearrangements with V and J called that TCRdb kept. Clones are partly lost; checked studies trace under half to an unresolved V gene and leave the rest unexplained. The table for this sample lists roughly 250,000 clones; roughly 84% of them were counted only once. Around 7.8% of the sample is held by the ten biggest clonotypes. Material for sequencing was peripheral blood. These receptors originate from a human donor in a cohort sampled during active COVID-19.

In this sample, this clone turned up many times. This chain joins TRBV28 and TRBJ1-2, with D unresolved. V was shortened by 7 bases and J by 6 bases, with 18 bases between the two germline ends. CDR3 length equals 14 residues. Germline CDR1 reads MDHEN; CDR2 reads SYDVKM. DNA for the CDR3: TGTGCCAGCACACCCGTAACCCCCTACGATGGCTACACCTTC. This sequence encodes CASTPVTPYDGYTF.

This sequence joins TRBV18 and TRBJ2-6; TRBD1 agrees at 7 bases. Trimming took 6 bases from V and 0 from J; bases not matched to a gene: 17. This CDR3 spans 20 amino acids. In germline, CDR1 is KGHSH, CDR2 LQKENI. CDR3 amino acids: CASSKNTLGQANSGANVLTF. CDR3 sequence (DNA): TGTGCCAGCTCCAAGAATACACTCGGACAGGCGAACTCTGGGGCCAACGTCCTGACTTTC.

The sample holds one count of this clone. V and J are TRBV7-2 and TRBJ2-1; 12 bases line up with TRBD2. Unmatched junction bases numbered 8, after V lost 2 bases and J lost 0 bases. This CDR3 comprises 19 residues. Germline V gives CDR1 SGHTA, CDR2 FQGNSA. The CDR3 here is CASSLTSGGLRSSYNEQFF. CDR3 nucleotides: TGTGCCAGCAGCTTAACTAGCGGGGGGCTAAGGAGCTCCTACAATGAGCAGTTCTTC. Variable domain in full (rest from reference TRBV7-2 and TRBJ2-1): GAGVSQSPSNKVTEKGKDVELRCDPISGHTALYWYRQSLGQGLEFLIYFQGNSAPDKSGLPSDRFSAERTGGSVSTLTIQRTQQEDSAVYLCASSLTSGGLRSSYNEQFFGPGTRLTVL.

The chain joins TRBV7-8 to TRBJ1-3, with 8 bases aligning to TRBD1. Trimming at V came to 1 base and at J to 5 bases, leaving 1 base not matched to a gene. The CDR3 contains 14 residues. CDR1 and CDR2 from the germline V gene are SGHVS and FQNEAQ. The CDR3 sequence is CASSLGQGRNTIYF. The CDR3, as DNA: TGTGCCAGCAGCTTAGGACAGGGGCGAAACACCATATATTTT.

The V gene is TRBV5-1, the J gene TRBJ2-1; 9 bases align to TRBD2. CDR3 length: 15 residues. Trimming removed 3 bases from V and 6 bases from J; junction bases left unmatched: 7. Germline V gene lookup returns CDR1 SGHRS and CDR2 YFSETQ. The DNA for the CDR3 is TGCGCCAGCAGCTCCGGACTAGCGTCGATCAATGAGCAGTTCTTC. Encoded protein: CASSSGLASINEQFF.

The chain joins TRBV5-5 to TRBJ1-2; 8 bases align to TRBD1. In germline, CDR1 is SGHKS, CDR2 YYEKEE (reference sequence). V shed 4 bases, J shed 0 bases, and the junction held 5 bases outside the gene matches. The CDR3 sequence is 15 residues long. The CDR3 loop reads CASSAMDRANYGYTF. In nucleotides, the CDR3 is TGTGCCAGCAGCGCCATGGACAGGGCTAACTATGGCTACACCTTC.

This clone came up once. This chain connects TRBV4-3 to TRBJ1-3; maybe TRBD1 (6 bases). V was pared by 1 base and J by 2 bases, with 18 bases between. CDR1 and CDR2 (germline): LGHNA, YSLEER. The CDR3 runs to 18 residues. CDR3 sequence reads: CASSQVLQGGAAGNTIYF. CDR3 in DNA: TGCGCCAGCAGCCAAGTGTTACAGGGAGGGGCGGCTGGAAACACCATATATTTT.

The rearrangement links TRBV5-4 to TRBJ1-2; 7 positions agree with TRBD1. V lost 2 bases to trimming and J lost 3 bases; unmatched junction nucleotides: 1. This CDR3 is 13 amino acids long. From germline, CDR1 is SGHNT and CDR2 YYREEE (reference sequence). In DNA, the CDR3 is TGTGCCAGCAGCTTCGGGACAGACTATGGCTACACCTTC. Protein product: CASSFGTDYGYTF. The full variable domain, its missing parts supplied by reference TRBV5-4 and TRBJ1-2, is ETGVTQSPTHLIKTRGQQVTLRCSSQSGHNTVSWYQQALGQGPQFIFQYYREEENGRGNFPPRFSGLQFPNYSSELNVNALELDDSALYLCASSFGTDYGYTFGSGTRLTVV.

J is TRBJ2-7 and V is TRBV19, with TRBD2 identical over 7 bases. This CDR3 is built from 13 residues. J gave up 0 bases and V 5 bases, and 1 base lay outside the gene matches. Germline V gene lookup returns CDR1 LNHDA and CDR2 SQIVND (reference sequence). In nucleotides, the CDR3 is TGTGCCAGTAGTCGCGGGAGCTCCTACGAGCAGTACTTC. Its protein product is CASSRGSSYEQYF.

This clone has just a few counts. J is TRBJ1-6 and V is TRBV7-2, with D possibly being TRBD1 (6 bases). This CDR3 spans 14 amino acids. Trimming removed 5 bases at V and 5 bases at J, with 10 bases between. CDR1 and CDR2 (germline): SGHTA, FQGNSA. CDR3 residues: CASSTGSNNSPLHF. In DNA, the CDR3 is TGTGCCAGCAGCACAGGGTCCAATAATTCACCCCTCCACTTT. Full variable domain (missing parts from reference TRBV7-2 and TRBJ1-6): GAGVSQSPSNKVTEKGKDVELRCDPISGHTALYWYRQSLGQGLEFLIYFQGNSAPDKSGLPSDRFSAERTGGSVSTLTIQRTQQEDSAVYLCASSTGSNNSPLHFGNGTRLTVT.

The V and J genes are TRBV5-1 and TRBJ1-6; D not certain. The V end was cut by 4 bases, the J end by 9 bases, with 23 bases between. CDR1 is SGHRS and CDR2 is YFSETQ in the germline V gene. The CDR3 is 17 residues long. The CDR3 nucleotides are TGCGCCAGCAGCCGGACTCTCTCAGACACTGGCGGTTCACCCCTCCACTTT. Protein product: CASSRTLSDTGGSPLHF.

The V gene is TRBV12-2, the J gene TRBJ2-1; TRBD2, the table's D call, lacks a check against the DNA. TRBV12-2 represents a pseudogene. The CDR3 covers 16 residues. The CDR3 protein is CASRLGCLAGRCEQFF. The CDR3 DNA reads TGTGCAAGTCGCTTAGGGTGTCTAGCGGGCCGCTGTGAGCAGTTCTTC.

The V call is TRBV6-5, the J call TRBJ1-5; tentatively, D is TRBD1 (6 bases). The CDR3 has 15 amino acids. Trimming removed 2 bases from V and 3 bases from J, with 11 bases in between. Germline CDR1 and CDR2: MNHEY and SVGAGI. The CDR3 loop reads CASSYGSGDNQPQHF. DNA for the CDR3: TGTGCCAGCAGTTACGGGTCAGGGGACAATCAGCCCCAGCATTTT.

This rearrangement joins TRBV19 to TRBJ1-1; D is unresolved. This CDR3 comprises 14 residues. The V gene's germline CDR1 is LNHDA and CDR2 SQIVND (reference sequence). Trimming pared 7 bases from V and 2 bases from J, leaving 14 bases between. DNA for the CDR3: TGTGCCAGTACCTCCCTCGATAGAAACACTGAAGCTTTCTTT. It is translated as CASTSLDRNTEAFF.

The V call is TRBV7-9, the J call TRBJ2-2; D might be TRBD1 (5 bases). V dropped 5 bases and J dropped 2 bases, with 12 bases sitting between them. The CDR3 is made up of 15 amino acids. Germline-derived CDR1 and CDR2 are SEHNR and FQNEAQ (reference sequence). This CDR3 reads CASSRPGINTGELFF. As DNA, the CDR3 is TGTGCCAGCAGCCGCCCAGGGATAAACACCGGGGAGCTGTTTTTT.

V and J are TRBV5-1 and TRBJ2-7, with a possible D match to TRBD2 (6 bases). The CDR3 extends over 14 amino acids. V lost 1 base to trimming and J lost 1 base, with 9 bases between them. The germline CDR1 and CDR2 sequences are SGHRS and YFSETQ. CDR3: CASSLSGESYEQYF. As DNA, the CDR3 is TGCGCCAGCAGCTTGTCGGGGGAGTCCTACGAGCAGTACTTC. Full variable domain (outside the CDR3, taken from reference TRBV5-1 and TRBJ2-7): KAGVTQTPRYLIKTRGQQVTLSCSPISGHRSVSWYQQTPGQGLQFLFEYFSETQRNKGNFPGRFSGRQFSNSRSEMNVSTLELGDSALYLCASSLSGESYEQYFGPGTRLTVT.

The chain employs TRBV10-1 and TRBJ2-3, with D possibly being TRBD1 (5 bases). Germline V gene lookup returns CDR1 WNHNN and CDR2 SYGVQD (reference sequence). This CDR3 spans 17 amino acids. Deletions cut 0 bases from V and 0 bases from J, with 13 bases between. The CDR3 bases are TGCGCCAGCAGTGAGTCGAGGACGAGGACAAGCACAGATACGCAGTATTTT. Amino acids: CASSESRTRTSTDTQYF.

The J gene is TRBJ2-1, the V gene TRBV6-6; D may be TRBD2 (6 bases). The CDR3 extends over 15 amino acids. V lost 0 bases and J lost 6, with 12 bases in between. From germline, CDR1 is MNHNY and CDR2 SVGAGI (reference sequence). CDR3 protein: CASSYSRGRSNEQFF. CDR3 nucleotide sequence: TGTGCCAGCAGTTACTCGAGAGGGAGGAGCAATGAGCAGTTCTTC.

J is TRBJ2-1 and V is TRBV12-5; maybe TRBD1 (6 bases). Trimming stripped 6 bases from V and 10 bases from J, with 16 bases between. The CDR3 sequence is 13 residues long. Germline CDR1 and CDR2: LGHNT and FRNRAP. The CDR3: CASGRAGASEQFF. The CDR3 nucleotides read TGTGCTAGTGGCCGGGCAGGGGCTTCGGAGCAGTTCTTC.

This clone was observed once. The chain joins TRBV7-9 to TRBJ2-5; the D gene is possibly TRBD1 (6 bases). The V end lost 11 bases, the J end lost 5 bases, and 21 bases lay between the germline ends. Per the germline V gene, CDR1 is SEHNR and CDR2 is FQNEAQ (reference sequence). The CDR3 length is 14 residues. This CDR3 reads CAVQGNTVVETQYF. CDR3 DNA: TGTGCCGTCCAGGGGAACACAGTTGTTGAGACCCAGTACTTC.

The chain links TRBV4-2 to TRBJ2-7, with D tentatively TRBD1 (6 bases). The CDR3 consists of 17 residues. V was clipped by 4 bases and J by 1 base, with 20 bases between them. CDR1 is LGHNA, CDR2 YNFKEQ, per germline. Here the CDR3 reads CASSRGGPRGGSYEQYF. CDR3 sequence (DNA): TGTGCCAGCAGCCGTGGTGGCCCTAGAGGGGGATCCTACGAGCAGTACTTC.

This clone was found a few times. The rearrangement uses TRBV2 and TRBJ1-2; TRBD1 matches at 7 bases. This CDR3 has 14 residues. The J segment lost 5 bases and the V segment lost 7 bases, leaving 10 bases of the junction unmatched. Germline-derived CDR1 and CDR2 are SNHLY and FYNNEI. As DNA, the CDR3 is TGTGCCAGCACTCAGACAGGGAGGCTTTATGGCTACACCTTC. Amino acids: CASTQTGRLYGYTF. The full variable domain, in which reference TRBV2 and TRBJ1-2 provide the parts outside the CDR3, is EPEVTQTPSHQVTQMGQEVILRCVPISNHLYFYWYRQILGQKVEFLVSFYNNEISEKSEIFDDQFSVERPDGSNFTLKIRSTKLEDSAMYFCASTQTGRLYGYTFGSGTRLTVV.

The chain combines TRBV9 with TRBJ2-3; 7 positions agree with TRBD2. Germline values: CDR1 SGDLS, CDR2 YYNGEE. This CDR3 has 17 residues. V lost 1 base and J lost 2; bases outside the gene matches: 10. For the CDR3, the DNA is TGTGCCAGCAGCGTATCCCGACTAGCACAGGCCACAGATACGCAGTATTTT. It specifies CASSVSRLAQATDTQYF.

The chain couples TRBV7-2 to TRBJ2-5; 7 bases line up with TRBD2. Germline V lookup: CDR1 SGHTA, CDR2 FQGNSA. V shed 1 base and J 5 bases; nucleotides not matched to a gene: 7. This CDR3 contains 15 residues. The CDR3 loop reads CASSLGTRTAETQYF. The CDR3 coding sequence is TGTGCCAGCAGCTTAGGGACTAGGACGGCGGAGACCCAGTACTTC.

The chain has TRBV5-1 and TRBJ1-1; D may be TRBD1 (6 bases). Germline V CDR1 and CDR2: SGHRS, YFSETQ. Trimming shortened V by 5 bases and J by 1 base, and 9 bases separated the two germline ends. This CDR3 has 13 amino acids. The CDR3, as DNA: TGCGCCAGCAGGACAGGAGGGAACACTGAAGCTTTCTTT. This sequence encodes CASRTGGNTEAFF.

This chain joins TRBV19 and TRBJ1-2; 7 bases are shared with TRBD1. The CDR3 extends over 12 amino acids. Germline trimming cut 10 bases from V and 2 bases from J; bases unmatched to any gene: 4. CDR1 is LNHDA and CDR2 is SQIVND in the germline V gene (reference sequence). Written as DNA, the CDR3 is TGTGCCACCAAGACAGGGAACTATGGCTACACCTTC. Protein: CATKTGNYGYTF. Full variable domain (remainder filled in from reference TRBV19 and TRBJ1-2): DGGITQSPKYLFRKEGQNVTLSCEQNLNHDAMYWYRQDPGQGLRLIYYSQIVNDFQKGDIAEGYSVSREKKESFPLTVTSAQKNPTAFYLCATKTGNYGYTFGSGTRLTVV.

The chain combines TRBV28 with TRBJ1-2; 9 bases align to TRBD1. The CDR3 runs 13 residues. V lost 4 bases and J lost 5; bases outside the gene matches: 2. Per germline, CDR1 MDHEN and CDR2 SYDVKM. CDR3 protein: CASSYDRGYGYTF. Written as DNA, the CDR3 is TGTGCCAGCAGTTACGACAGGGGGTATGGCTACACCTTC.

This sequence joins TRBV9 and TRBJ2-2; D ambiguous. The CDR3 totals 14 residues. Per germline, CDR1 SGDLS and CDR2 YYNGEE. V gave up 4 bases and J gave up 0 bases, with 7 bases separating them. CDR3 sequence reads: CASSPLTNTGELFF. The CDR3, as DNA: TGTGCCAGCAGCCCCCTTACGAACACCGGGGAGCTGTTTTTT.